Given below is one T cell receptor beta chain in context. The antigen remains unidentified. CDR1 and CDR2 (germline): SGDLS, YYNGEE. V was clipped by 4 bases and J by 9 bases, with 14 bases between them. The CDR3 has 13 amino acids. The PCR was carried out with 60 Vbeta primers and 13 Jbeta primers. Authors' processing steps: In a later analysis, some 11 million of 65 million to 90 million unique beta chains occurred in at least two donors. Data came from immunoSEQ multiplex PCR; TCRdb stores just in-frame clones and leaves some out. The V and J calls and clone size are taken from that table; D and trimming were inferred from the DNA. The sample has 250,000 or so clones, about 81% seen once. These data are taken from a study of cytomegalovirus exposure and HLA in healthy donors. Findings and caveats of the study: CMV serostatus was the sole immune exposure information available. Relative to the approximately 660-donor mean, N-insertions were reportedly fewer in an Asian-associated ancestry cluster in a later analysis. Some V segments could not be told apart, so they were left out, TRBV6-2 and TRBV6-3 among them.

The chain links TRBV9 to TRBJ2-1, with a tentative D call TRBD2 (6 bases). The sequence was collected from a woman in her fifties or sixties in good health and CMV-seropositive. The material sequenced was PBMCs. CDR3 in amino acids: CASSFSGSSEQFF. Written as DNA, the CDR3 is TGTGCCAGCAGCTTCAGCGGGTCGAGTGAGCAGTTCTTC.